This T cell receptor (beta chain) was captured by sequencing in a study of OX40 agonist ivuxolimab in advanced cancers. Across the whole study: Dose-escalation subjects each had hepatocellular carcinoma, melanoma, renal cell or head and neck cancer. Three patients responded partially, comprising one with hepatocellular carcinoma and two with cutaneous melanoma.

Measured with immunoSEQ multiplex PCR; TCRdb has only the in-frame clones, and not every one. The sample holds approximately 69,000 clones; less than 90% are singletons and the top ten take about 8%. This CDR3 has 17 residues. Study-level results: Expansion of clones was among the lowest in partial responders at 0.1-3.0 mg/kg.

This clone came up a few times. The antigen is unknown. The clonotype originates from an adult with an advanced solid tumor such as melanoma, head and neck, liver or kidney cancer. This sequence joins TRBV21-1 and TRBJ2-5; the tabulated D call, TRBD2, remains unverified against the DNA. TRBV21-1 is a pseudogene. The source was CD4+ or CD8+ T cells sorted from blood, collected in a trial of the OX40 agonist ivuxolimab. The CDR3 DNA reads TGTGCCAGCAGCATCACTAGCGGGGGTCTGTACCAAGAGACCCAGTACTTC. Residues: CASSITSGGLYQETQYF.